These 8 T cell receptor beta chains were sequenced from one sample in a study of blood T cell repertoires in COVID-19. Profiling relied on immunoSEQ multiplex PCR, and the TCRdb table lists in-frame clones only, not all of them. Counted here are under 200,000 clones, approximately 87% occurring once; the ten biggest clones make up 9.5% to 13%. Sequenced input: peripheral blood. The receptors were sampled from a woman aged 60-70 years with COVID-19, enrolled during active disease.

This chain links TRBV24-1 with TRBJ2-1; D is perhaps TRBD2 (6 bases). The germline gives CDR1 KGHDR, CDR2 SFDVKD. V was clipped by 2 bases and J by 1 base, with 11 bases between them. The CDR3 sequence is 16 residues long. CDR3 region: CATSDWYGSSYNEQFF. CDR3 bases: TGTGCCACCAGTGATTGGTACGGGAGTTCCTACAATGAGCAGTTCTTC.

CDR3: CASRLPGHGNTEAFF. In DNA, the CDR3 is TGTGCCAGCAGGCTACCGGGACACGGGAACACTGAAGCTTTCTTT. The chain is built from TRBV28 and TRBJ1-1; D might be TRBD1 (6 bases). V was trimmed by 6 bases and J by 1 base, leaving 15 bases between them. The CDR3 totals 15 residues. The germline V gene has CDR1 MDHEN and CDR2 SYDVKM.

The chain recombines TRBV12-1 with TRBJ1-1. TRBV12-1 counts as a pseudogene. This CDR3 has 12 residues. CDR3 coding DNA: TGTGCCAGCGGCAACTGCGGGTCGGCCGCTTTCTTT. It is translated as CASGNCGSAAFF.

The chain has TRBV24-1 and TRBJ2-6; tentative D call: TRBD1 (6 bases). Trimming shortened V by 4 bases and J by 4 bases, and 10 bases separated the two germline ends. The CDR3 loop spans 15 amino acids. Germline V CDR1 and CDR2: KGHDR, SFDVKD. CDR3 sequence reads: CATSDPDRGANVLTF. The CDR3 bases are TGTGCCACCAGTGACCCCGACAGGGGGGCCAACGTCCTGACTTTC.

This clone was seen more than once but under ten times. The chain joins TRBV6-4 to TRBJ2-7, with 9 bases aligning to TRBD2. This CDR3 region has 13 residues. Germline CDR1 MRHNA, CDR2 SNTAGT. Trimming took 2 bases from V and 5 from J; bases not matched to a gene: 1. CDR3 in amino acids: CASSDERGDEQYF. CDR3 DNA: TGTGCCAGCAGTGACGAGCGGGGGGACGAGCAGTACTTC.

The V and J genes are TRBV11-2 and TRBJ1-1, with D maybe TRBD1 (6 bases). V shed 2 bases and J shed 0 bases, with 10 bases lying between them. In germline, CDR1 is SGHAT, CDR2 FQNNGV. The CDR3 runs to 15 residues. CDR3 residues: CASSLSGGMNTEAFF. The CDR3 bases are TGTGCCAGCAGCTTATCTGGGGGCATGAACACTGAAGCTTTCTTT.

The chain carries TRBV10-1 and TRBJ1-1; D call uncertain. The CDR3 extends over 13 amino acids. V was pared by 4 bases and J by 5 bases, with 11 bases between. In germline, CDR1 is WNHNN, CDR2 SYGVQD (reference sequence). The CDR3, as DNA: TGCGCCAGCAGTGTTTCCAGGTATACTGAAGCTTTCTTT. This codes for CASSVSRYTEAFF.

The V gene is TRBV10-1, the J gene TRBJ2-7, with D perhaps matching TRBD1 (6 bases). The CDR3 has 12 residues. V lost 6 bases, J lost 1 base, and 7 bases lay in between. Per the germline V gene, CDR1 is WNHNN and CDR2 is SYGVQD (reference sequence). This CDR3 reads CASRDSSYEQYF. The CDR3 coding sequence is TGCGCCAGCAGGGACAGTTCCTACGAGCAGTACTTC.